Here is one TCR beta chain with its context. No antigen is known for it. The sample originates from a study of cytomegalovirus exposure and HLA in healthy donors. As for the study in general: In terms of ancestry, the Caucasian-associated cluster contained about four fifths of the approximately 380 genotyped donors.

V shed 4 bases and J 3 bases; nucleotides not matched to a gene: 8. The germline V gene encodes CDR1 SGHRS and CDR2 YFSETQ. The CDR3 consists of 15 residues. The study ran its PCR with 60 Vbeta and 13 Jbeta primers. Sequenced by immunoSEQ multiplex PCR; TCRdb stores in-frame clones only, minus some. The sample holds around 150,000 clones, around 76% seen once. Overall study results and limits: Rare TCR sequences dominated, though some public TCRs recurred in many donors. TCR beta V segments were, for the most part, productive about 87% or about 30% of the time in an earlier analysis.

This TCR derives from a male donor in good health and CMV-seronegative. Sequencing was carried out using PBMCs. V is TRBV5-1 and J is TRBJ1-1; 8 bases match TRBD1. The CDR3 nucleotides are TGCGCCAGCAGCCCTACGACAGGGGAGCACACTGAAGCTTTCTTT. Its translation is CASSPTTGEHTEAFF.